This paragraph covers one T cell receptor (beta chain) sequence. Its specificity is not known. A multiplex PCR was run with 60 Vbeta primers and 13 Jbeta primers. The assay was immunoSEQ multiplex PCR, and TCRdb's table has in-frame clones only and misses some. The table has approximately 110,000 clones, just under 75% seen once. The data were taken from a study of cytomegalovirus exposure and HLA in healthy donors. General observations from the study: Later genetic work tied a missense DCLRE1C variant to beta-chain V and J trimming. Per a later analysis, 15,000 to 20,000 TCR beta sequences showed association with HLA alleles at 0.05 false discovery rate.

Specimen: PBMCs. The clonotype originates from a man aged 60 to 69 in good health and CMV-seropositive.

CDR3 sequence reads: CASSDPPSGTGESQETQYF. Here the CDR3 DNA reads TGTGCCAGCAGTGACCCCCCGTCCGGGACAGGGGAGTCCCAAGAGACCCAGTACTTC. The chain links TRBV6-1 to TRBJ2-5; 10 bases are shared with TRBD1. This CDR3 is 19 amino acids long. CDR1 is MNHNS, CDR2 SASEGT, per germline. J was trimmed by 1 base and V by 3 bases; bases with no gene match: 14.